This T cell receptor beta chain was found in a study of blood T cell repertoires in COVID-19. Overall study: COVID-19 samples, acute and convalescent, were from the United States, Italy and Spain. Nucleic acid was either cDNA or gDNA, and it came from T cells, B-cell-depleted T cells, or PBMCs.

Source study methods: For nucleated cells, counts were estimated from reference gene primer amplification. Sequencing used immunoSEQ multiplex PCR; TCRdb keeps in-frame clones, though not all of them. Clone size and the V and J calls come from that table; the DNA yielded D and trimming. The sample shows fewer than 70,000 clones, 90% to 95% of them seen only once. This CDR3 spans 14 amino acids. The germline V gene has CDR1 MRHNA and CDR2 SNTAGT. V was pared by 2 bases and J by 3 bases, with 5 bases between. Input material: peripheral blood. The source is a man aged 45-65 years with active COVID-19. This rearrangement joins TRBV6-4 to TRBJ1-6; D unclear. CDR3 protein: CASSDGSYNSPLHF. CDR3 bases: TGTGCCAGCAGTGACGGGAGCTATAATTCACCCCTCCACTTT.